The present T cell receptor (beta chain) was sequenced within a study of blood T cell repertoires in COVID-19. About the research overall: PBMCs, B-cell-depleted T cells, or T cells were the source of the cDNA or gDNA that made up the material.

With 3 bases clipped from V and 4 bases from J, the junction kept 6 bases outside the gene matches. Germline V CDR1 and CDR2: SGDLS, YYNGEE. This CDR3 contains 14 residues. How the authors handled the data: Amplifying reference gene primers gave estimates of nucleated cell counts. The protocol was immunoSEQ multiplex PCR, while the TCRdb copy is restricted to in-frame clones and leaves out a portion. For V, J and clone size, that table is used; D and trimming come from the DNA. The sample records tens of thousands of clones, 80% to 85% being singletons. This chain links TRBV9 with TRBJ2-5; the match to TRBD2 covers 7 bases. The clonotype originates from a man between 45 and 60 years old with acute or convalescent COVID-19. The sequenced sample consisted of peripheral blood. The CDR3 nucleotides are TGTGCCAGCAGCGCGACTAGCCTGCGAGAGACCCAGTACTTC. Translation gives CASSATSLRETQYF. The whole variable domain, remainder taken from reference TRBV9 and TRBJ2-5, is DSGVTQTPKHLITATGQRVTLRCSPRSGDLSVYWYQQSLDQGLQFLIQYYNGEERAKGNILERFSAQQFPDLHSELNLSSLELGDSALYFCASSATSLRETQYFGPGTRLLVL.